These T cell receptor beta chains were read from a single sample in a study of OX40 agonist ivuxolimab in advanced cancers. Generated by immunoSEQ multiplex PCR, the TCRdb table keeps only in-frame clones and is missing some. In the table there are approximately 50,000 clones, nearly 80% of which are singletons. The sequences come from CD4+ or CD8+ T cells sorted from blood, collected in a trial of the OX40 agonist ivuxolimab. These receptor sequences come from an adult with an advanced solid tumor such as melanoma, head and neck, liver or kidney cancer. CDR3s leave out the opening cysteine and the closing phenylalanine or tryptophan. A D gene is named only where the DNA matches it firmly. Clone size is given for some rows only: seen once, a few or many times, or a class if the clone is expanded.

v_call	clone_size	d_call	j_call	cdr3_aa
TRBV28	.	.	TRBJ1-5	ASSSPPWGDLYQPQH
TRBV2	.	.	TRBJ1-1	ASSELGAEAF
TRBV18	.	TRBD1	TRBJ1-1	ASSLRDRVTEAF
TRBV7-8	.	TRBD2	TRBJ2-1	ASSARGSYNEQF
TRBV7-2	.	.	TRBJ1-4	ASSLVTVLNEKLF
TRBV27	.	TRBD2	TRBJ2-2	ASSSSGRANTGELF
TRBV6-5	.	TRBD1	TRBJ2-7	ASSQGTGATYEQY
TRBV6-6	few	TRBD1	TRBJ2-7	ASSYPQTGGLEQY
TRBV19	.	TRBD1	TRBJ1-2	ASSTMTGLGNYGYT
TRBV9	.	TRBD2	TRBJ2-2	ASSFSLRGDTGELF
TRBV6-4	.	TRBD2	TRBJ2-3	ASSVGSAGGDTQY
TRBV7-8	medium-sized	TRBD1	TRBJ1-3	ASSLGDREIETIY
TRBV29-1	.	TRBD1	TRBJ1-1	SVDPTGLNTEAF
TRBV5-1	.	.	TRBJ2-3	ASYRGTSTDTQY
TRBV7-2	.	.	TRBJ1-1	ASSPLRGTEAF
TRBV19	.	.	TRBJ1-1	ASSIRVNTEAF
TRBV7-6	.	.	TRBJ2-5	ASSPMAGRETQY
TRBV28	.	TRBD1	TRBJ1-5	ASSFDRGFNQPQH
TRBV18	.	.	TRBJ2-7	ASSFDRTLYEQY
TRBV5-6	.	.	TRBJ1-3	ASRAGPQGNTIY
TRBV18	.	.	TRBJ1-1	ASSQDQGSEGAF
TRBV5-3	once	TRBD1	TRBJ2-1	ARSLGTGTYNEQF
TRBV10-3	few	.	TRBJ2-3	AISEPGRRRTSTDTQY
TRBV10-2	once	TRBD1	TRBJ2-7	ASMMDRVEYEQY
TRBV29-1	.	.	TRBJ2-7	SVEGPRNEQY
TRBV5-1	few	.	TRBJ2-3	ASSTGDDSTGTQY
TRBV2	.	TRBD1	TRBJ1-5	ASRGTGVDQPQH
TRBV6-6	.	.	TRBJ1-1	ASGKGENTEAF
TRBV5-1	once	TRBD1	TRBJ1-5	ASSLVGGRGQPQH
TRBV19	.	.	TRBJ1-1	ASSVRRGSTEAF
TRBV28	.	TRBD2	TRBJ2-1	ASRPNSGRRLF
TRBV14	.	TRBD1	TRBJ1-1	ASSFRQGMSTEAF
TRBV7-2	once	.	TRBJ1-4	ASSSRDGEKLF
TRBV7-2	.	.	TRBJ2-1	ASSLRGEQF
TRBV29-1	.	.	TRBJ1-4	SVTLGATNEKLF
TRBV5-8	.	.	TRBJ1-5	ASSPGGRGRQPQH
TRBV20-1	few	TRBD1	TRBJ2-1	SARPDRGQF
TRBV10-3	.	TRBD1	TRBJ2-5	AAGTGETQY
TRBV11-2	.	.	TRBJ2-7	ASSWQDPNYEQY
TRBV7-9	.	.	TRBJ2-1	ASSPSYVVGGF
TRBV28	.	.	TRBJ2-7	ASSYPSREQY
TRBV6-5	.	.	TRBJ1-6	ASNPGQAGSPLH
TRBV5-1	.	TRBD2	TRBJ2-1	ASSPGLDSYNEQF
TRBV5-1	.	.	TRBJ1-2	ASSLRSESYGYT
TRBV6-6	.	.	TRBJ2-6	ASSSTSSGANVLT
TRBV5-1	.	TRBD1	TRBJ2-4	ASSHADRDTKNIQY
TRBV27	.	.	TRBJ2-5	ASSLSRHETQY
TRBV2	.	.	TRBJ1-5	ASSDEPWGVHNQPQH
TRBV11-2	.	TRBD2	TRBJ2-1	ASSSRGGLGNEQF
TRBV5-1	.	.	TRBJ1-5	ASSPGDSNQPQH